The 8 T cell receptor beta chains below come from one sample, sequenced in a study of Ad26.COV2.S vaccination and SARS-CoV-2 variants. Treatment here: some 20 received Ad26.COV2.S at low or high dose, single or two shots; 5 received placebo; per-sample allocation not given. Sample collection was performed on day 63 after the first vaccine or placebo injection. Sequencing was performed with immunoSEQ multiplex PCR; in TCRdb, only in-frame clones are kept and a portion is missing. The sample includes more than 400,000 clones, over 80% of them seen just once. The material sequenced was peripheral blood, taken in a trial of Ad26.COV2.S vaccine versus placebo. The receptors stem from a person between 18 and 65 years old who received the Ad26.COV2.S COVID-19 vaccine or a placebo.

The chain couples TRBV9 to TRBJ2-6; 8 nucleotides match TRBD1. CDR1 SGDLS and CDR2 YYNGEE come from the germline V gene. The ends lost 3 bases at V and 0 bases at J; junction bases unmatched: 8. The CDR3 loop spans 18 amino acids. The CDR3 is CASSAGTGFSSGANVLTF. The CDR3 region has the DNA TGTGCCAGCAGCGCCGGGACAGGTTTTTCCTCTGGGGCCAACGTCCTGACTTTC. Variable domain in full (rest from reference TRBV9 and TRBJ2-6): DSGVTQTPKHLITATGQRVTLRCSPRSGDLSVYWYQQSLDQGLQFLIQYYNGEERAKGNILERFSAQQFPDLHSELNLSSLELGDSALYFCASSAGTGFSSGANVLTFGAGSRLTVL.

The chain carries TRBV5-1 and TRBJ1-3, with D uncertain. Germline-derived CDR1 and CDR2 are SGHRS and YFSETQ. Deletions cut 0 bases from V and 4 bases from J, with 8 bases between. CDR3 length: 14 amino acids. CDR3 sequence: CASSLAEGGNTIYF. CDR3 in DNA: TGCGCCAGCAGCTTGGCCGAGGGAGGAAACACCATATATTTT.

A few counts support this clone. CDR3 protein: CATSTQTGAYDEQYF. In nucleotides, the CDR3 is TGTGCCACCAGCACGCAAACAGGCGCTTATGACGAGCAGTACTTC. The V call is TRBV15, the J call TRBJ2-7; TRBD1 is a possible D gene (5 bases). The V gene lost 4 bases and the J gene lost 5 bases, with 18 bases spanning the gap. The CDR3 consists of 15 residues. From germline, CDR1 is LNHNV and CDR2 YYDKDF (reference sequence).

This chain joins TRBV9 and TRBJ2-3, with 7 nucleotides matching TRBD2. Germline CDR1 reads SGDLS; CDR2 reads YYNGEE. The CDR3 covers 16 residues. Trimming at V came to 4 bases and at J to 1 base, leaving 9 bases not matched to a gene. CDR3 DNA: TGTGCCAGCAGCCCGAAGCTGGCGGGGGGCACAGATACGCAGTATTTT. This sequence encodes CASSPKLAGGTDTQYF.

The chain uses TRBV12-3 or TRBV12-4 and TRBJ2-7; no clear D gene. Trimming left V 3 bases short and J 3 bases short, with 9 bases between. The CDR3 extends over 13 amino acids. CDR3 region: CASSFDDRYEQYF. The CDR3 DNA reads as TGTGCCAGCAGTTTTGACGACCGCTACGAGCAGTACTTC.

The V gene is TRBV12-3 or TRBV12-4, the J gene TRBJ1-2; no clear D gene. V lost 7 bases and J 8 bases, leaving 11 bases between the germline ends. This CDR3 comprises 11 residues. The CDR3 coding sequence is TGTGCCAGCACCGGAGGAGGCGGCTACACCTTC. It yields the protein CASTGGGGYTF.

V and J are TRBV28 and TRBJ2-4; D gene unclear. The germline V gene encodes CDR1 MDHEN and CDR2 SYDVKM. Trimming pared 3 bases from V and 6 bases from J, leaving 12 bases between. There are 14 residues in the CDR3. Here the CDR3 DNA reads TGTGCCAGCAGTTTTACGGCAGGCGGAAACATTCAGTACTTC. Translating it yields CASSFTAGGNIQYF.

V is TRBV3-1 (or the pseudogene TRBV3-2) and J is TRBJ2-6, with a weak D call TRBD1 (6 bases). This CDR3 is built from 17 residues. Deletions cut 4 bases from V and 0 bases from J, with 13 bases between. Germline V gene sequence: CDR1 LGHDT, CDR2 YNNKEL (reference sequence). The CDR3: CASSRGRGRSGANVLTF. CDR3 in DNA: TGTGCCAGCAGCCGCGGCAGGGGTCGCTCTGGGGCCAACGTCCTGACTTTC.